This passage covers 26 T cell receptor beta chains from one sample sequenced in a study of response to subunit inactivated influenza vaccine. Each CDR3 protein is one row after TCRdb ran MiXCR on the RT-PCR reads. This repertoire shows fewer than 550,000 distinct CDR3 sequences, about 25% found once; its top ten account for about 1.9%. The sequences come from CD4+ T cells sorted from PBMCs, collected about 5 days after vaccination. These receptor sequences come from a middle-aged man who received an inactivated influenza vaccine.

V gene TRBV20-1 combines with J gene TRBJ2-7; maybe TRBD2 (5 bases). Germline-derived CDR1 and CDR2 are DFQATT and SNEGSKA (reference sequence). Trimming took off 6 bases at V and 0 bases at J, with 12 bases between the two ends. This CDR3 region has 13 residues. The CDR3 region has the DNA TGCAGTGCGTTGACCGGGATCTCCTACGAGCAGTACTTC. Protein product: CSALTGISYEQYF.

This clonotype was picked up a small number of times. The CDR3 sequence is CASSELGNEQFF. The DNA of the CDR3 is TGTGCCAGCAGTGAATTGGGGAATGAGCAGTTCTTC. The gene calls are TRBV6-1 and TRBJ2-1, with D unresolved. The germline V and J ends were trimmed by 2 bases and 7 bases, with 6 bases remaining between them. Germline V gene data show CDR1 as MNHNS and CDR2 as SASEGT. The CDR3 loop spans 12 amino acids.

The gene calls are TRBV29-1 and TRBJ2-7; 7 bases fit TRBD1. The germline CDR1 and CDR2 sequences are SQVTM and ANQGSEA. CDR3 length equals 13 residues. Unmatched junction bases numbered 7, after V lost 3 bases and J lost 5 bases. This CDR3 is CSVDGTDPNEQYF. CDR3 DNA sequence: TGCAGCGTTGACGGGACAGACCCCAACGAGCAGTACTTC.

The chain recombines TRBV7-3 with TRBJ2-2, with TRBD2 matching over 8 bases. Germline trimming cut 5 bases from V and 6 bases from J; bases unmatched to any gene: 5. CDR1 is SGHTA, CDR2 FQGTGA, per germline. This CDR3 comprises 14 residues. The CDR3 DNA is TGTGCCAGCAGCGACGGACTAGCCGCCGGGGAGCTGTTTTTT. Its translation is CASSDGLAAGELFF.

This clonotype was recorded a few times. This chain's CDR3 is CASSQGPDRQGAYEQYF. CDR3 sequence (DNA): TGTGCCAGCAGCCAAGGCCCGGACAGACAGGGGGCCTACGAGCAGTACTTC. This rearrangement joins TRBV4-2 to TRBJ2-7, with 9 bases fitting TRBD1. Germline CDR1 is LGHNA and CDR2 is YNFKEQ. V shed 1 base and J 2 bases; nucleotides not matched to a gene: 9. The CDR3 spans 17 residues.

This clonotype has more than one count but fewer than ten. CDR3 coding DNA: TGTGCCACCAGTGATTTAATCCCCGTCGGACGGTTGAATCAGCCCCAGCATTTT. This encodes CATSDLIPVGRLNQPQHF. This chain joins TRBV24-1 and TRBJ1-5; D unresolved. The germline V gene has CDR1 KGHDR and CDR2 SFDVKD. The V end was cut by 1 base, the J end by 4 bases, with 19 bases between. There are 18 residues in the CDR3.

This clonotype has a count of ten or more. The chain combines TRBV12-3 or TRBV12-4 with TRBJ2-1; the match to TRBD2 covers 7 bases. CDR3 length: 15 amino acids. The ends lost 3 bases at V and 0 bases at J; junction bases unmatched: 2. DNA for the CDR3: TGTGCCAGCAGTTTCGCTAGCGGCTCCTACAATGAGCAGTTCTTC. Translation: CASSFASGSYNEQFF.

The V and J genes are TRBV7-2 and TRBJ1-2, with D perhaps matching TRBD1 (6 bases). The V gene lost 3 bases and the J gene lost 7 bases, with 18 bases spanning the gap. The CDR3 is 15 residues long. Germline CDR1 and CDR2: SGHTA and FQGNSA. The CDR3 DNA reads TGTGCCAGCAGCTTCGGTTCCCAGGGGAAAGGTGGCTACACCTTC. Residues: CASSFGSQGKGGYTF.

This clonotype was counted between two and nine times. This rearrangement joins TRBV4-1 to TRBJ2-7; D possibly corresponds to TRBD1 (6 bases). CDR1 is MGHRA and CDR2 is YSYEKL in the germline V gene. The V gene lost 2 bases and the J gene lost 5 bases, with 10 bases spanning the gap. The CDR3 is made up of 13 amino acids. The CDR3 here is CASSQRQVNEQYF. The CDR3 region has the DNA TGCGCCAGCAGCCAACGACAGGTTAACGAGCAGTACTTC.

This clonotype came up many times. The V and J genes are TRBV20-1 and TRBJ2-1; weak D call: TRBD2 (7 bases). The CDR3 is 17 amino acids. Trimming removed 0 bases at V and 1 base at J, with 16 bases between. Looked up from germline, CDR1 is DFQATT and CDR2 is SNEGSKA (reference sequence). The CDR3 DNA follows: TGCAGTGCTAGAGATTCGACGGGGGGCGCATCCTACAATGAGCAGTTCTTC. Protein product: CSARDSTGGASYNEQFF.

This chain uses TRBV20-1 with TRBJ2-1; D remains ambiguous. Germline V gives CDR1 DFQATT, CDR2 SNEGSKA (reference sequence). This CDR3 has 14 residues. V lost 7 bases, J lost 2 bases, and 15 bases lay in between. The CDR3 region has the DNA TGCAGTGGCAAAACAACGACCCCCTACAATGAGCAGTTCTTC. This encodes CSGKTTTPYNEQFF.

J is TRBJ2-7 and V is TRBV4-2; D call uncertain. CDR3 length: 14 amino acids. From germline, CDR1 is LGHNA and CDR2 YNFKEQ. The ends were cut back, 0 bases at V and 3 bases at J, with 9 bases in the middle. The CDR3 protein is CASSQDKANYEQYF. CDR3 coding DNA: TGTGCCAGCAGCCAAGATAAGGCCAACTACGAGCAGTACTTC.

A single count supports this clonotype. The gene calls are TRBV7-9 and TRBJ2-1; TRBD2 might be the D (5 bases). Germline V CDR1 and CDR2: SEHNR, FQNEAQ (reference sequence). The CDR3 length is 17 residues. V dropped 0 bases and J dropped 5 bases, with 17 bases sitting between them. DNA of the CDR3: TGTGCCAGCAGCTTAGCGGCAGGCGGGTGGGCGGACAATGAGCAGTTCTTC. This sequence encodes CASSLAAGGWADNEQFF.

The CDR3 here is CASSWGGKIEGYEQYF. In nucleotides, the CDR3 is TGCGCCAGCAGCTGGGGCGGGAAAATAGAGGGTTACGAGCAGTACTTC. This sequence joins TRBV5-1 and TRBJ2-7; D possibly corresponds to TRBD2 (6 bases). Trimming pared 3 bases from V and 4 bases from J, leaving 20 bases between. The germline V gene has CDR1 SGHRS and CDR2 YFSETQ. The CDR3 spans 16 residues.

This chain connects TRBV28 to TRBJ2-5; 7 positions match TRBD1. V shed 8 bases and J 5 bases; nucleotides not matched to a gene: 14. Germline CDR1 and CDR2: MDHEN and SYDVKM. The CDR3 loop spans 15 amino acids. CDR3 amino acids: CASGNGQVFGETQYF. The CDR3, as DNA: TGTGCCAGCGGCAATGGACAGGTCTTTGGTGAGACCCAGTACTTC.

The chain recombines TRBV7-2 with TRBJ2-2; the match to TRBD2 covers 10 bases. Germline loops: CDR1 SGHTA, CDR2 FQGNSA. The CDR3 totals 16 residues. With V trimmed by 2 bases and J by 3 bases, 3 bases remained unmatched. CDR3 sequence reads: CASSLNSGRYTGELFF. DNA of the CDR3: TGTGCCAGCAGCTTAAATAGCGGGAGGTACACCGGGGAGCTGTTTTTT.

The chain recombines TRBV5-4 with TRBJ2-7; D assignment may be TRBD1 or TRBD2 (5 bases each). CDR3 length: 15 residues. Germline V gene data show CDR1 as SGHNT and CDR2 as YYREEE (reference sequence). V was cut by 5 bases and J by 6 bases, with 21 bases left in between. The CDR3 DNA reads TGTGCCAGCAGTCTCAGGGCCGGGGTGGTGGGCGAGCAGTACTTC. Encoded protein: CASSLRAGVVGEQYF.

The chain carries TRBV10-3 and TRBJ1-3; D is perhaps TRBD1 (5 bases). Trimming removed 9 bases from V and 0 bases from J, with 6 bases in between. The CDR3 spans 12 residues. CDR1 ENHRY and CDR2 SYGVKD come from the germline V gene. The CDR3 loop is CAIRGSGNTIYF. CDR3 bases: TGTGCCATTAGGGGCTCTGGAAACACCATATATTTT.

This clonotype has only a few counts. The gene calls are TRBV5-1 and TRBJ2-3; D might be TRBD1 (8 bases). CDR1 SGHRS and CDR2 YFSETQ come from the germline V gene. Trimming cost V 2 bases and J 1 base, with 14 bases left between them. There are 16 residues in the CDR3. CDR3 residues: CASSFTGGARTDTQYF. As DNA, the CDR3 is TGCGCCAGCAGCTTCACAGGGGGGGCTCGCACAGATACGCAGTATTTT.

The chain is built from TRBV7-9 and TRBJ1-1; D remains unclear. CDR1 SEHNR and CDR2 FQNEAQ come from the germline V gene (reference sequence). V was shortened by 5 bases and J by 0 bases, with 10 bases between the two germline ends. CDR3 size: 14 residues. The CDR3 sequence is CASSPQTMNTEAFF. The CDR3 DNA sequence: TGTGCCAGCAGCCCACAAACCATGAACACTGAAGCTTTCTTT. The complete variable domain, with remaining parts taken from reference TRBV7-9 and TRBJ1-1, reads DTGVSQNPRHKITKRGQNVTFRCDPISEHNRLYWYRQTLGQGPEFLTYFQNEAQLEKSRLLSDRFSAERPKGSFSTLEIQRTEQGDSAMYLCASSPQTMNTEAFFGQGTRLTVV.

The chain carries TRBV28 and TRBJ2-2; possible D gene TRBD2, 8 bases. CDR1 is MDHEN, CDR2 SYDVKM, per germline. The length of the CDR3 is 15 residues. The V gene lost 7 bases and the J gene lost 6 bases, with 18 bases spanning the gap. DNA for the CDR3: TGTGCCAGCAATCCGGGGGGGACAGCCCCCGGGGAGCTGTTTTTT. It translates to CASNPGGTAPGELFF. The entire variable domain, with the rest obtained from reference TRBV28 and TRBJ2-2, is as follows: DVKVTQSSRYLVKRTGEKVFLECVQDMDHENMFWYRQDPGLGLRLIYFSYDVKMKEKGDIPEGYSVSREKKERFSLILESASTNQTSMYLCASNPGGTAPGELFFGEGSRLTVL.

The chain uses TRBV20-1 and TRBJ2-7, with 7 nucleotides matching TRBD1. After removal of 2 bases from V and 0 bases from J, the junction contained 13 bases not matched to a gene. The length of the CDR3 is 17 residues. Germline lookup yields CDR1 DFQATT and CDR2 SNEGSKA (reference sequence). This CDR3 is CSARHPYNRGRSYEQYF. CDR3 nucleotide sequence: TGCAGTGCTAGACACCCCTACAACAGGGGACGCTCCTACGAGCAGTACTTC.

This clonotype showed up just a few times. This chain uses TRBV5-4 with TRBJ2-1, with D perhaps given as TRBD1 or TRBD2 (5 bases each). Germline CDR1 is SGHNT and CDR2 is YYREEE (reference sequence). Trimming left V 2 bases short and J 6 bases short, with 21 bases between. The CDR3 totals 17 residues. The CDR3 region has the DNA TGTGCCAGCAGCTTCACCGCCGGGACCGGCCGGGGCAATGAGCAGTTCTTC. Its translation is CASSFTAGTGRGNEQFF.

Only a few counts were recorded for this clonotype. The V call is TRBV5-6, the J call TRBJ2-5; 7 bases map to TRBD1. J gave up 4 bases and V 2 bases, and 5 bases lay outside the gene matches. The CDR3 sequence is 14 residues long. Germline CDR1 and CDR2: SGHDT and YYEEEE. The DNA for the CDR3 is TGTGCCAGCAGCTTCAAGGGGGCGGCAGAGACCCAGTACTTC. This gives the protein CASSFKGAAETQYF.

This sequence joins TRBV20-1 and TRBJ2-2; D is ambiguous. The germline gives CDR1 DFQATT, CDR2 SNEGSKA (reference sequence). This CDR3 comprises 13 residues. With 3 bases removed from V and 4 bases from J, the gap between germline ends came to 9 bases. CDR3 loop: CSARFPATGELFF. CDR3 nucleotides: TGCAGTGCTAGGTTCCCAGCCACCGGGGAGCTGTTTTTT.

DNA of the CDR3: TGTGCCAGCAGCATAAGCGGGGGAGGTCGGACCGGGGAGCTGTTTTTT. Translating gives CASSISGGGRTGELFF. The J gene is TRBJ2-2, the V gene TRBV7-2; 8 bases map to TRBD2. This CDR3 is 16 amino acids long. After removal of 5 bases from V and 5 bases from J, the junction contained 10 bases not matched to a gene. The V gene's germline CDR1 is SGHTA and CDR2 FQGNSA.